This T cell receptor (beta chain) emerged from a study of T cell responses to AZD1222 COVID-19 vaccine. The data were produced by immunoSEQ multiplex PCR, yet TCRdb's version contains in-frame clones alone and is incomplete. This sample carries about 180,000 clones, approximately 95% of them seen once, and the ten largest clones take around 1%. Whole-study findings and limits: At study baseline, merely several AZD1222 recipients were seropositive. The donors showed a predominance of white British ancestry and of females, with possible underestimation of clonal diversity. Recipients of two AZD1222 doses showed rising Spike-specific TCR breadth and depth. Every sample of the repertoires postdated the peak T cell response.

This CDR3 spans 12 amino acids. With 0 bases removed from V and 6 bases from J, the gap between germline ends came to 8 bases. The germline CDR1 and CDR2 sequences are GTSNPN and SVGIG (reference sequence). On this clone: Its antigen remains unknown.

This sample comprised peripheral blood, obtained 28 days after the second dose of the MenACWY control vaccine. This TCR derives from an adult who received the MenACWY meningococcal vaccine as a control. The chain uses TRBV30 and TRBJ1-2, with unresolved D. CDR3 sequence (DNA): TGTGCCTGGAGTGTAGTGGGGAATGGCTACACCTTC. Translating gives CAWSVVGNGYTF.